The 12 T cell receptor beta chains given below trace back to one sample, sequenced in a study of response to subunit inactivated influenza vaccine (dated by TCRdb to 2016 to 2019). Libraries were constructed by RT-PCR. TCRdb names Illumina HiSeq 2500 as the instrument used. The public sequencing data were trimmed at Q25 with fastp and processed into clonotypes with MiXCR by TCRdb, which kept only in-frame beta chains. Rows matching on CDR3 protein sequence are summarized as one entry with the most common DNA and genes. Across this sample there are 450,000 to 500,000 distinct CDR3 sequences, with approximately 10% seen only once. The ten most abundant clones make up about 12% of the sample. What the time point label conveys for this sample: approximately 47 days after influenza vaccine administration. Material: PBMCs from blood, obtained more than 35 days after vaccination. These receptors originate from a man aged 50 to 60 who received an inactivated influenza vaccine. Donor details come from another sample of the same person, matched by shared clones.

This clonotype was detected a few times. The chain uses TRBV5-1 and TRBJ1-2; 8 bases map to TRBD1. The V gene's germline CDR1 is SGHRS and CDR2 YFSETQ. Trimming took 4 bases from V and 3 from J; bases not matched to a gene: 2. There are 13 residues in the CDR3. The CDR3 bases are TGCGCCAGCAGCGGGGGACAGGACTATGGCTACACCTTC. It encodes CASSGGQDYGYTF.

As for this clonotype: A read error may account for a junction end that differs from germline. The rearrangement uses TRBV3-1 and TRBJ2-1; TRBD2 aligns across 8 bases. The CDR3 spans 14 residues. CDR1 is LGHDT, CDR2 YNNKEL, per germline (reference sequence). In DNA, the CDR3 is TGTGCCAGCAGCCAATTAGGGACTAGAAATGGTTGGCTCTTC. Residues: CASSQLGTRNGWLF.

This clonotype was observed a few times. The rearrangement links TRBV20-1 to TRBJ2-7; 7 nucleotides match TRBD1. The J segment lost 3 bases and the V segment lost 6 bases, leaving 8 bases of the junction unmatched. The V gene's germline CDR1 is DFQATT and CDR2 SNEGSKA (reference sequence). The CDR3 spans 13 residues. Here the CDR3 reads CSAEGTGVYEQYF. DNA of the CDR3: TGCAGTGCCGAGGGTACAGGGGTCTACGAGCAGTACTTC.

The genes are TRBV9 and TRBJ2-3; 11 bases are a match to TRBD2. Germline-derived CDR1 and CDR2 are SGDLS and YYNGEE. The ends lost 0 bases at V and 0 bases at J; junction bases unmatched: 9. This CDR3 has 19 amino acids. The CDR3 sequence: CASSVGLAGGSPSTDTQYF. The CDR3 coding sequence is TGTGCCAGCAGCGTAGGCCTAGCGGGAGGATCCCCTAGCACAGATACGCAGTATTTT. Variable domain in full (rest from reference TRBV9 and TRBJ2-3): DSGVTQTPKHLITATGQRVTLRCSPRSGDLSVYWYQQSLDQGLQFLIQYYNGEERAKGNILERFSAQQFPDLHSELNLSSLELGDSALYFCASSVGLAGGSPSTDTQYFGPGTRLTVL.

This clonotype was counted many times. V and J are TRBV20-1 and TRBJ2-3; 9 bases line up with TRBD1. Germline CDR1 DFQATT, CDR2 SNEGSKA (reference sequence). With V trimmed by 1 base and J by 1 base, 0 bases remained unmatched. CDR3 length equals 14 residues. For the CDR3, the DNA is TGCAGTGCTAGAGGGACAGGGGGCACAGATACGCAGTATTTT. Encoded protein: CSARGTGGTDTQYF.

In its sample, this clonotype was seen a few times. This chain uses TRBV20-1 with TRBJ2-1; 8 bases are a match to TRBD1. CDR1 and CDR2 (germline): DFQATT, SNEGSKA (reference sequence). The CDR3 spans 16 residues. The V gene end was trimmed by 5 bases and the J gene end by 6 bases; junction bases not matched to a gene: 15. The CDR3 nucleotides read TGCAGTGCTTCTAACTGGGGGACAGGACTTTCCAATGAGCAGTTCTTC. It codes for CSASNWGTGLSNEQFF.

The chain uses TRBV4-1 and TRBJ2-5, with TRBD1 matching over 7 bases. The trim removed 1 base at V and 1 base at J, leaving 0 bases unmatched. The length of the CDR3 is 14 residues. Looked up from germline, CDR1 is MGHRA and CDR2 is YSYEKL. The CDR3 DNA is TGCGCCAGCAGCCAAGGGGACAGCCAAGAGACCCAGTACTTC. This gives the protein CASSQGDSQETQYF.

This clonotype was seen more than once but under ten times. This chain joins TRBV12-3 or TRBV12-4 and TRBJ2-1; 7 bases map to TRBD2. CDR3 length: 13 residues. J was trimmed by 2 bases and V by 11 bases; bases with no gene match: 6. Here the CDR3 reads CASSGSTYNEQFF. CDR3 nucleotide sequence: TGTGCCTCTAGCGGCTCCACCTACAATGAGCAGTTCTTC.

This clonotype came up a few times. The chain combines TRBV11-2 with TRBJ2-3; no reliable D call. The CDR3 extends over 14 amino acids. Trimming removed 2 bases at V and 2 bases at J, with 8 bases between. In germline, CDR1 is SGHAT, CDR2 FQNNGV. CDR3 sequence: CASSLYDNTDTQYF. CDR3 DNA sequence: TGTGCCAGCAGCTTATATGACAACACAGATACGCAGTATTTT.

The chain recombines TRBV2 with TRBJ2-1, with 12 bases aligning to TRBD1. This CDR3 is built from 18 residues. Germline assignment: CDR1 SNHLY and CDR2 FYNNEI. J lost 4 bases, V lost 4 bases, and 11 bases had no gene match. The CDR3 nucleotides read TGTGCCAGCAGTGCCGGGACAGGGGGCCTAGAAAGATACAATGAGCAGTTCTTC. Translating gives CASSAGTGGLERYNEQFF.

The V gene is TRBV12-3 or TRBV12-4, the J gene TRBJ2-7; TRBD1 matches 7 bases. The CDR3 has 15 residues. The V gene end was trimmed by 5 bases and the J gene end by 3 bases; junction bases not matched to a gene: 10. CDR3 protein: CASSTDRVSSYEQYF. The CDR3 DNA sequence: TGTGCCAGCAGTACCGACAGGGTATCCAGCTACGAGCAGTACTTC.

This clonotype was detected many times. The rearrangement links TRBV4-3 to TRBJ1-4; a possible D gene is TRBD1 (5 bases). Germline V CDR1 and CDR2: LGHNA, YSLEER. The V gene lost 3 bases and the J gene lost 6 bases, with 20 bases spanning the gap. The CDR3 sequence is 17 residues long. CDR3 DNA sequence: TGCGCCAGCAGCCACCTTCTAATGGGCCAGGGATATGAAAAACTGTTTTTT. It codes for CASSHLLMGQGYEKLFF.